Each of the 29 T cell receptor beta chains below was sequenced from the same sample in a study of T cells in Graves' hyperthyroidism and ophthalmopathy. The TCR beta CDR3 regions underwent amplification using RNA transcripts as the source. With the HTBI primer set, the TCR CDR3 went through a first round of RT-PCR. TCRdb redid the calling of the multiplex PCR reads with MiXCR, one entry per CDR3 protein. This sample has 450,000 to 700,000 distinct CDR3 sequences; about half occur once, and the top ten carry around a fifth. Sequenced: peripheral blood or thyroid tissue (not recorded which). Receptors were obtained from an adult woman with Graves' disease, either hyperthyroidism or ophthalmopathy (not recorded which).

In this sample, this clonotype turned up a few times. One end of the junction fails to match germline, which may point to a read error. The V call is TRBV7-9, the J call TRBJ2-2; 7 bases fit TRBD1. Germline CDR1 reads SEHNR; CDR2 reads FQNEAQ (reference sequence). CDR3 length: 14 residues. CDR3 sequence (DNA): TGCGCCAGCAGCTCCTCAGGGGGCACCGGGGAGCTGTTTTTT. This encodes CASSSSGGTGELFF.

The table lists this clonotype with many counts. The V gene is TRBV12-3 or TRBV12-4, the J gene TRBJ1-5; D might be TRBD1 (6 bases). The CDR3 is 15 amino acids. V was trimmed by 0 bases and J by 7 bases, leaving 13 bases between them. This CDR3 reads CASSLAPDSGQPQHF. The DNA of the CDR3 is TGTGCCAGCAGTTTAGCCCCGGACAGCGGACAGCCCCAGCATTTT.

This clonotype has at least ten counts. This CDR3 reads CARETMNTEAFF. The CDR3 DNA sequence: TGTGCCCGGGAGACAATGAACACTGAAGCTTTCTTT. The V and J genes are TRBV19 and TRBJ1-1; D is ambiguous. This CDR3 contains 12 residues. With 11 bases removed from V and 0 bases from J, the gap between germline ends came to 10 bases. In germline, CDR1 is LNHDA, CDR2 SQIVND (reference sequence).

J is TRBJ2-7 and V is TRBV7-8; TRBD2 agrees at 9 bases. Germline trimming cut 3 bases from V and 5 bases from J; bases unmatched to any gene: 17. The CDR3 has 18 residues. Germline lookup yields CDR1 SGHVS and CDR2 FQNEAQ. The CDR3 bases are TGTGCCAGCAGCTTTTTTAGGGATAGCGGGAGCTCTGGAAACGAGCAGTACTTC. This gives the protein CASSFFRDSGSSGNEQYF.

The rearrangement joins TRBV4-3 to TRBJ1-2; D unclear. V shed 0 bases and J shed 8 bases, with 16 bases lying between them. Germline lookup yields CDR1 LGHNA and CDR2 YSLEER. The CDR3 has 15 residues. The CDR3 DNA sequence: TGCGCCAGCAGCCAAGATCGGGTGCGGACGGAAGGCTACACCTTC. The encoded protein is CASSQDRVRTEGYTF.

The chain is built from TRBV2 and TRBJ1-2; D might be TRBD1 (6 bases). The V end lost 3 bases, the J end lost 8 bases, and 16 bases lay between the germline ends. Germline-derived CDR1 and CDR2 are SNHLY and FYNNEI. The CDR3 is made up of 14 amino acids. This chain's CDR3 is CASSDGAGALGYTF. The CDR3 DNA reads TGTGCCAGCAGTGATGGGGCAGGGGCACTGGGCTACACCTTC.

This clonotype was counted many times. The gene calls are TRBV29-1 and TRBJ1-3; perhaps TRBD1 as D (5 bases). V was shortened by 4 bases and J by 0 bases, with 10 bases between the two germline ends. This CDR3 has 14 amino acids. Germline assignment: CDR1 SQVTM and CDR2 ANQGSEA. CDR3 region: CSVATESSGNTIYF. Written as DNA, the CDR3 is TGCAGCGTTGCGACAGAGAGCTCTGGAAACACCATATATTTT.

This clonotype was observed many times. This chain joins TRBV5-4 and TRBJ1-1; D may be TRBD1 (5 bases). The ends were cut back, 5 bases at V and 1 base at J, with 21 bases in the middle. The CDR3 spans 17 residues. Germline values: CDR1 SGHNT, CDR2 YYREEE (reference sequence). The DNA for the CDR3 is TGTGCCAGCAGTCCCGGTCCCGGGGCGAGAAGGAACACTGAAGCTTTCTTT. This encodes CASSPGPGARRNTEAFF.

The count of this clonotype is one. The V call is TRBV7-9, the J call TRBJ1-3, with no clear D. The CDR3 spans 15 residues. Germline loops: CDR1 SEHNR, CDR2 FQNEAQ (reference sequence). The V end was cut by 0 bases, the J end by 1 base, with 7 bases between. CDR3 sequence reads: CASSLAGLSGNTIYF. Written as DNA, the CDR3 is TGTGCCAGCAGCTTAGCCGGTTTATCTGGAAACACCATATATTTT.

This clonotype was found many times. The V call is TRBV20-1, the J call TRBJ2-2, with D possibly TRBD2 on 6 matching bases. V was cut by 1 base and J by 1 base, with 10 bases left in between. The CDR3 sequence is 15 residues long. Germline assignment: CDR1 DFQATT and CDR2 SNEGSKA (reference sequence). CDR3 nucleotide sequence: TGCAGTGCTAGAGGAAGCGGGCGGAACACCGGGGAGCTGTTTTTT. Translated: CSARGSGRNTGELFF.

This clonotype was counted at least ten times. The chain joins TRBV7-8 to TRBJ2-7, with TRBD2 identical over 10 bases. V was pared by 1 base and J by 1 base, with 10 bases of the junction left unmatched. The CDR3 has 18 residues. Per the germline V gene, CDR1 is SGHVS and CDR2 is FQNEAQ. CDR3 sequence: CASSLDPSGSTISYEQYF. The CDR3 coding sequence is TGTGCCAGCAGCTTAGATCCTAGCGGGAGTACTATTTCCTACGAGCAGTACTTC.

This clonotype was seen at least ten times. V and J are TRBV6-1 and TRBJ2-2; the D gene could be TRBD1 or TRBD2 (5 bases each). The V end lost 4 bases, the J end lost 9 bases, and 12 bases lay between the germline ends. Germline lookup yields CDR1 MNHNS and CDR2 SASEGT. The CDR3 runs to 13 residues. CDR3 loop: CASSGIEGRELFF. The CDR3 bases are TGTGCCAGCAGTGGGATTGAGGGACGGGAGCTGTTTTTT.

The CDR3 nucleotides read TGTGCCAGCAGCCAAACGGAGGGTGAAGCTTTCTTT. Translating it yields CASSQTEGEAFF. This chain uses TRBV7-8 with TRBJ1-1; D unresolved. Germline lookup yields CDR1 SGHVS and CDR2 FQNEAQ. Trimming removed 5 bases at V and 7 bases at J, with 11 bases between. The CDR3 is 12 residues long.

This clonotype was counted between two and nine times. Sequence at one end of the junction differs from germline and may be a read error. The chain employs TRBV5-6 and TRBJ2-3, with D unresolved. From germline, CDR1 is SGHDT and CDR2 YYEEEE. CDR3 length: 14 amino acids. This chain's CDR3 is CASSLVGNPDAQYF. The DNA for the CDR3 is TGTGCCAGCAGCCTAGTAGGGAACCCAGATGCGCAGTATTTT.

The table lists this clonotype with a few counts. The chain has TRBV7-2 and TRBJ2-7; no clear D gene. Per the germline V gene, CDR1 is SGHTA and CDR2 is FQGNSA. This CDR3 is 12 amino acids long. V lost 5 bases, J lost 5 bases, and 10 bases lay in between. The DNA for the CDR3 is TGTGCCAGCAGCACTATCTCGAACGAGCAGTACTTC. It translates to CASSTISNEQYF.

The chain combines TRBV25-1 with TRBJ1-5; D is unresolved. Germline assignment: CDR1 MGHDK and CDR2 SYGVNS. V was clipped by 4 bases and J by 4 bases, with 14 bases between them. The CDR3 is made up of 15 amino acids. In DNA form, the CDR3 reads TGTGCCAGCAGTGCTAGCGTCCAGGAGAATCAGCCCCAGCATTTT. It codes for CASSASVQENQPQHF.

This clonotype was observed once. The CDR3 here is CSGGDGPYGYTF. CDR3 nucleotide sequence: TGCAGCGGCGGGGACGGCCCCTATGGCTACACCTTC. The J gene is TRBJ1-2, the V gene TRBV29-1, with D maybe TRBD1 (5 bases). V was shortened by 7 bases and J by 4 bases, with 13 bases between the two germline ends. Germline V gene data show CDR1 as SQVTM and CDR2 as ANQGSEA. This CDR3 has 12 amino acids.

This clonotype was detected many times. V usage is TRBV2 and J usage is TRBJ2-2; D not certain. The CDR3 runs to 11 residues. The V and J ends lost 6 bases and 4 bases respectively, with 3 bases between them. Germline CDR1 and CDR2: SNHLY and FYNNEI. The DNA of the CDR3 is TGTGCCAGCAGCTCCACCGGGGAGCTGTTTTTT. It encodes CASSSTGELFF.

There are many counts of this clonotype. The CDR3 DNA is TGTGCCAGCACCCCCCCGGACCAAGAGACCCAGTACTTC. It specifies CASTPPDQETQYF. This chain joins TRBV27 and TRBJ2-5, with D unclear. CDR3 length equals 13 residues. Germline CDR1 reads MNHEY; CDR2 reads SMNVEV (reference sequence). Trimming took off 7 bases at V and 0 bases at J, with 9 bases between the two ends.

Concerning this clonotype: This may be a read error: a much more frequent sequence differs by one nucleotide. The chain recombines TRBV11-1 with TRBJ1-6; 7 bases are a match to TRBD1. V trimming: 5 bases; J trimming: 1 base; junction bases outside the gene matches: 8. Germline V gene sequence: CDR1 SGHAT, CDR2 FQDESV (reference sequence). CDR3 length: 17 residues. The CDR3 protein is CASSRGQKGSYNSPLHF. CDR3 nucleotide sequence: TGTGCCAGCAGCCGGGGACAGAAGGGTTCCTATAATTCACCCCTCCACTTT.

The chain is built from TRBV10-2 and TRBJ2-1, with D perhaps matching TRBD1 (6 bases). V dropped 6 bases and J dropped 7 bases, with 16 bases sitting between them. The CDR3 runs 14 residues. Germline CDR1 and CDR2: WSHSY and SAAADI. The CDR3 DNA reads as TGCGCCAGCAGCTTGGTTGTGGGGGCAAATGAGCAGTTCTTC. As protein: CASSLVVGANEQFF.

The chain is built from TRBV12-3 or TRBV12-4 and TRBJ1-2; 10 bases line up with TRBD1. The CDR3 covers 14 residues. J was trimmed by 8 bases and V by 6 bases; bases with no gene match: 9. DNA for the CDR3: TGTGCCAGCAGCGCCGGGACAGGGGTAGGGGGCTACACCTTC. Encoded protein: CASSAGTGVGGYTF.

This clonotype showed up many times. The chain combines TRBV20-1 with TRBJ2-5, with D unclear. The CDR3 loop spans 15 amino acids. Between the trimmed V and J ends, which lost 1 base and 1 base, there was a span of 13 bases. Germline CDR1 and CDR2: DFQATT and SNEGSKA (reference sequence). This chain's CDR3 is CSARVPTVAQETQYF. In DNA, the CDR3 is TGCAGTGCTAGAGTCCCCACAGTAGCCCAAGAGACCCAGTACTTC.

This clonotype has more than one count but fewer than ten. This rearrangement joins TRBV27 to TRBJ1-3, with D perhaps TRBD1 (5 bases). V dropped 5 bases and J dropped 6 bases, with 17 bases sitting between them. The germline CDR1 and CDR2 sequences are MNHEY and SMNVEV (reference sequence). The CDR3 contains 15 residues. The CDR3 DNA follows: TGTGCCAGCAGTCGCGACAGTGGTCCTGAAAACACCATATATTTT. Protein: CASSRDSGPENTIYF.

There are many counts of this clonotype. CDR3 DNA sequence: TGTGCCAGCAGCCATTGGGCCAGCGGGAGCGCGGACGAGCAGTACTTC. This gives the protein CASSHWASGSADEQYF. The J gene is TRBJ2-7, the V gene TRBV4-2; 8 bases agree with TRBD2. The CDR3 totals 16 residues. The germline CDR1 and CDR2 sequences are LGHNA and YNFKEQ. Trimming at V came to 3 bases and at J to 5 bases, leaving 12 bases not matched to a gene.

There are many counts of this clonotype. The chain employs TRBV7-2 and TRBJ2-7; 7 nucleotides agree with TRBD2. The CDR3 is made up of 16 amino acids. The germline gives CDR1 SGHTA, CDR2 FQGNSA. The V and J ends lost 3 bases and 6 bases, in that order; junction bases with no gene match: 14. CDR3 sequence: CASSFSPPTSPSEQYF. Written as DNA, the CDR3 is TGTGCCAGCAGCTTTTCCCCCCCGACTAGCCCAAGCGAGCAGTACTTC.

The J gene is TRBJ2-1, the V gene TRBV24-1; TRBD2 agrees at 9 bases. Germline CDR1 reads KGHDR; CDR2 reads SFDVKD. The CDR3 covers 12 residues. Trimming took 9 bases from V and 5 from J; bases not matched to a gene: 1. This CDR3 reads CATWTSDNEQFF. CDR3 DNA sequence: TGTGCCACCTGGACTAGCGACAATGAGCAGTTCTTC.

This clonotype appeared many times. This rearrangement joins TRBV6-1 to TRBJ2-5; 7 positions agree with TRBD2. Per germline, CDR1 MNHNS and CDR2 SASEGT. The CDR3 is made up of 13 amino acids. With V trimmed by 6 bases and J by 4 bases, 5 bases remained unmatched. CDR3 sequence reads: CASRPLALETQYF. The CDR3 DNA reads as TGTGCCAGCAGACCACTAGCGTTAGAGACCCAGTACTTC.

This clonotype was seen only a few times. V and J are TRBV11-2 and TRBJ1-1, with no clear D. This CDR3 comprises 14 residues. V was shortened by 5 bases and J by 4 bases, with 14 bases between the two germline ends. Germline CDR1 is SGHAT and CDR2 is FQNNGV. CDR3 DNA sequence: TGTGCCAGCAGCGTAGGACGGAGAATCACTGAAGCTTTCTTT. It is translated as CASSVGRRITEAFF.